This T cell receptor beta chain is from a study of T-cell reconstitution after alpha-beta-depleted transplantation in children. Study-level points and caveats: There were reportedly several hundred expanded graft clones from which alpha-beta T cells came about two months after transplant. After one year, T-cell counts and TCRbeta diversity mostly came from new T cells.

This clonotype has more than one count but fewer than ten. Its antigen remains unidentified. As it was prepared, the TCRbeta library received unique molecular identifiers. TCRdb reprocessed the PCR reads via MiXCR and lists one record per CDR3 protein. The profile shows 400,000 to 450,000 distinct CDR3 sequences, over 40% of them singletons. This specimen was PBMCs, taken before TCRalphabeta/CD19-depleted stem cell transplant. The sequence came from a girl between 2 and 10 years old with aplastic anemia, due to receive a stem cell transplant.

CDR3 nucleotide sequence: TGTGCCAGCAGCCCCCCCTCAGGGGGCTTCGACGAGCAGTACTTC. This gives the protein CASSPPSGGFDEQYF. V gene TRBV13 combines with J gene TRBJ2-7; 8 nucleotides match TRBD1. This CDR3 has 15 amino acids. The V segment lost 5 bases and the J segment 5 bases; nucleotides outside the gene matches: 11. Germline assignment: CDR1 PRHDT and CDR2 FYEKMQ (reference sequence).